Listed below are T cell receptor beta chains from one sample, sequenced in a study of human T cells and chemical hapten exposure. TCRdb reprocessed the RACE reads via MiXCR and lists one record per CDR3 protein. The sample lists approximately 43,000 distinct CDR3 sequences, 4% occurring once. The sample consisted of whole blood, taken in connection with sensitization to the hapten diphenylcyclopropenone (DPC). Receptors originate from a man in his forties or fifties with alopecia areata. Some clones in this sample may be carry-over from other donors' samples. Each CDR3 is given with its conserved first and last residue. Expanded clones get a size class; other rows say once, few or many, or leave the size out.

v_call	cdr3_length	j_call	clone_size	cdr3_aa
TRBV28	12	TRBJ1-2	few	CASTPVGDGYTF
TRBV19	14	TRBJ2-4	many	CASSIDADGNIQYF
TRBV3-1	16	TRBJ2-1	many	CASSQGRTSPYNEQFF
TRBV12-3/TRBV12-4	13	TRBJ2-2	many	CASSLLGTGELFF
TRBV11-2	16	TRBJ2-5	many	CASSLELAGGLETQYF
TRBV7-2	15	TRBJ1-2	many	CASSLDVRTNYGYTF
TRBV3-1	15	TRBJ2-1	-	CTSSQGLADFNEQFF
TRBV5-1	16	TRBJ2-2	many	CASSHPPGLVAGELFF
TRBV6-6	11	TRBJ2-5	many	CASSSQETQYF
TRBV30	12	TRBJ1-4	many	CAWSVLREKLFF
TRBV24-1	16	TRBJ1-2	many	CATSDGHSSALYGYTF
TRBV12-5	17	TRBJ2-1	many	CASGLVSSGLLRNEQFF
TRBV28	15	TRBJ1-1	-	CASSSPGRLNTEAFF
TRBV28	16	TRBJ2-1	many	CASSQRKGRVYNEQFF
TRBV6-5	12	TRBJ2-7	medium-sized	CASYSVSYEQYF
TRBV7-9	15	TRBJ2-3	many	CASSSRTGATDTQYF
TRBV6-2/TRBV6-3	16	TRBJ2-7	many	CASSYSPLAGGYEQYF
TRBV29-1	14	TRBJ2-3	many	CSFTGAQRPDTQYF
TRBV10-3	17	TRBJ2-2	many	CAIPERGTLLNTGELFF
TRBV6-4	19	TRBJ1-3	-	CASPPAIYWDKGSGNTIYF
TRBV6-6	15	TRBJ2-5	many	CASMGGTASQETQYF
TRBV4-3	18	TRBJ2-6	many	CASSQDPMGGSGANVLTF
TRBV10-3	16	TRBJ2-3	-	CAISDQTSGVIGTQYF
TRBV19	11	TRBJ2-7	many	CASRGEGEQYF
TRBV12-3/TRBV12-4	16	TRBJ2-1	many	CASSRRRGSSYNEQFF
TRBV24-1	14	TRBJ2-1	few	CATGSKSGGNEQFF
TRBV5-4	14	TRBJ2-3	-	CASRYDRASDTQYF
TRBV6-5	14	TRBJ1-4	many	CASSYRGVNEKLFF
TRBV5-4	13	TRBJ1-2	many	CASSPNRGYGYTF
TRBV29-1	13	TRBJ2-4	many	CSVRTDTKNIQYF
TRBV20-1	14	TRBJ2-3	many	CSAGTSGATDTQYF
TRBV11-2	14	TRBJ2-7	many	CASRKGQGADEQYF
TRBV5-6	14	TRBJ2-7	-	CASSLPPKTVEQYF